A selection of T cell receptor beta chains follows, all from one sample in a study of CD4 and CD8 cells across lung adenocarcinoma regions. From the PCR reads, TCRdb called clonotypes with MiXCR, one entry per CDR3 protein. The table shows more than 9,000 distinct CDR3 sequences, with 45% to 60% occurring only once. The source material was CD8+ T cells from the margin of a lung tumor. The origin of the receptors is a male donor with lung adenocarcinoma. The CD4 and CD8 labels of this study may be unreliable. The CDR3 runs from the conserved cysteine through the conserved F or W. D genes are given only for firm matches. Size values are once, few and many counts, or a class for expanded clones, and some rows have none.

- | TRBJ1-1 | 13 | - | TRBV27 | TGTGCCAGCAGTTTATCGAGGGACACTGAAGCTTTCTTT | CASSLSRDTEAFF
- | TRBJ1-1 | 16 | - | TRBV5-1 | TGCGCCAGCAGCACCGGACTCTTACGGATGAACACTGAAGCTTTCTTT | CASSTGLLRMNTEAFF
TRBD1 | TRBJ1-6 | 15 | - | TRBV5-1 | TGCGCCAGCAGATGGACAGGGGTCGGCAATTCACCCCTCCACTTT | CASRWTGVGNSPLHF
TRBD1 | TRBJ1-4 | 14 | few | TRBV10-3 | TGTGCCATCACTTCCGGGACAGGGGGTGAAAAACTGTTTTTT | CAITSGTGGEKLFF
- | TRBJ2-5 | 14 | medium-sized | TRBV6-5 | TGTGCCAGGCCGGTTTTAGCGGTAGGAGAGACCCAGTACTTC | CARPVLAVGETQYF
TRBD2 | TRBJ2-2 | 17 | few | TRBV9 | TGTGCCAGCAGCGCCCCCTCCGCTAGCGGGAGTCCCGGGGAGCTGTTTTTT | CASSAPSASGSPGELFF
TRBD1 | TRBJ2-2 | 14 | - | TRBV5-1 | TGCGCCAGCAGCCCGGGACAGAGCACCGGGGAGCTGTTTTTT | CASSPGQSTGELFF
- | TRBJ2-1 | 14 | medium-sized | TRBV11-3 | TGTGCCAGCCGACAGTCCCGCACCTACAATGAGCAGTTCTTC | CASRQSRTYNEQFF
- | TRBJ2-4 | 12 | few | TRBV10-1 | TGCGCCAGCAGTGAGACCGGGTCTGCCCAGTACTTC | CASSETGSAQYF
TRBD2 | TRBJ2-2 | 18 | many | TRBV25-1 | TGTGCCAGCAGGCCCCGACTAGCGGGGGGGAAGAACACCGGGGAGCTGTTTTTT | CASRPRLAGGKNTGELFF
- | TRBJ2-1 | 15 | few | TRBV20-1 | TGCAGTGCTAGGAAAGGGGGATTTTCCTACAATGAGCAGTTCTTC | CSARKGGFSYNEQFF
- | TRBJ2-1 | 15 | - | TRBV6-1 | TGTGCCAGCAGTGAACACGGACTTGTGGACAATGAGCAGTTCTTC | CASSEHGLVDNEQFF
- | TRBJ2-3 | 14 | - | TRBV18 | TGTGCCAGCTCGAGGCTAGTTAGCACAGATACGCAGTATTTT | CASSRLVSTDTQYF
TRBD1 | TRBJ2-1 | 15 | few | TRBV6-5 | TGTGCCAGCAGTTATACCGGGACAGCCCCTAATGAGCAGTTCTTC | CASSYTGTAPNEQFF
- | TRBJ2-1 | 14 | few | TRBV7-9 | TGTGCCAGCAGCTCGACCGTTTCCTACAATGAGCAGTTCTTC | CASSSTVSYNEQFF
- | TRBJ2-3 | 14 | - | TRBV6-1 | TGTGCGAGCAACGGGGGCCGGAACAAAGATACGCAGTACTTT | CASNGGRNKDTQYF
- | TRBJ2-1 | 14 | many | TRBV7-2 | TGTGCCAGCAGCACTCCGACTAACTACAATGAGCAGTTCTTC | CASSTPTNYNEQFF
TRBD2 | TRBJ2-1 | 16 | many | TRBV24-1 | TGTGCCACCAGTGAATTCGGACTAGCGGGGTTGGATGAGCAGTTCTTC | CATSEFGLAGLDEQFF
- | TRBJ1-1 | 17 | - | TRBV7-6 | TGTGCCAGCAGCTCGGCGGTGGCGGGGGGGGACCAAGAGACCCAGTACTTT | CASSSAVAGGDQETQYF
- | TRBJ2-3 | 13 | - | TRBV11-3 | TGTGCCAGCACGGGACCGGATAAAGATACGCAGTATTTT | CASTGPDKDTQYF
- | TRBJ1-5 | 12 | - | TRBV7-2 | TGTGCCAGCAGCTTAGATAGTCAGCCCCTGCACTTT | CASSLDSQPLHF
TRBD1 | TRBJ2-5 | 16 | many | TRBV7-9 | TGTGCCAGCAGCATGTCCGGGACAGGGGGTCAAGAGACCCAGTACTTC | CASSMSGTGGQETQYF
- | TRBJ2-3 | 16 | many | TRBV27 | TGTGCCAGCAGTTTAGGGGACGGGCCTAGCACAGATACGCAGTATTTT | CASSLGDGPSTDTQYF
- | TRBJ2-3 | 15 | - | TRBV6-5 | TGTGCCAGCAGTTACGAGGCAGGGAAGGGGAATACGCAGTATTTT | CASSYEAGKGNTQYF
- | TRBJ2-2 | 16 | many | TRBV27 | TGTGCCAGCAGTTCCAAATCCGGGACATTTATCGGGGAGCTGTTTTTT | CASSSKSGTFIGELFF
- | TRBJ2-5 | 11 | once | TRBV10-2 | TGCGCCAGCAGTAATGTAGAAGCGCAGTACTTC | CASSNVEAQYF
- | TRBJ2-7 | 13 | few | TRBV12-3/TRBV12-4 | TGTGCCAGCAGTTTCAGGGATCCCTACGAGCAGTACTTC | CASSFRDPYEQYF
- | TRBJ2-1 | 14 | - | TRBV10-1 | TGCGCCGGCAGTGTGGCGGGACGGCCAGATGAGCAGTTCTTC | CAGSVAGRPDEQFF
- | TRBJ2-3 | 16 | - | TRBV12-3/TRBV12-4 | TGTGCCAGCAGGAGCCCGGGAGTAGGGCGATTAAATGCGCAGTATTTT | CASRSPGVGRLNAQYF
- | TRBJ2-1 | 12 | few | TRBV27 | TGTGCCAGCAGCCGATTGGGCGGTGAGCAGTTCTTC | CASSRLGGEQFF
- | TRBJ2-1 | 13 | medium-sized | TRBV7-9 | TGTGCCAGCAGCTTAGACAGAGAAGAGACCCAGTTCTTC | CASSLDREETQFF
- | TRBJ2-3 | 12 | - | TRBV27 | TGTGCCAGCAGTATAGCCCAGAGCACGCAGTATTTT | CASSIAQSTQYF
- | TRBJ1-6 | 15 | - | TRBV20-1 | TGCAGTGCTAGAGATACCCCCCGGGGTCTAAACACCCTCCACTTT | CSARDTPRGLNTLHF
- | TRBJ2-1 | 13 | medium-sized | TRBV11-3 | TGTGCCAGCAGCTTCGGACAGTACAATGAGCAGTTCTTC | CASSFGQYNEQFF
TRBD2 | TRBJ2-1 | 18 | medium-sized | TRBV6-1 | TGTGCCAGCAGACTGGGGGCTAGCGGGAGATATTCCTACAATGAGCAGTTCTTC | CASRLGASGRYSYNEQFF
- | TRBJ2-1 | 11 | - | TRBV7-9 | TGTGCCAGCAGCTTAAGGCTTGTGAAGTTCTTC | CASSLRLVKFF
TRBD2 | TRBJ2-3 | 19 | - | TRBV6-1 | TGTGCCAGCAGTGAAGGTCTGGGCCTAGCGGGAGGCAGCACAGATACGCAGTATTTT | CASSEGLGLAGGSTDTQYF
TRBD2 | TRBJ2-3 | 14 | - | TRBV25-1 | TGTCCCAGCAGGGGCGGGAGGGCCAAAAATACGCAGTATTTC | CPSRGGRAKNTQYF
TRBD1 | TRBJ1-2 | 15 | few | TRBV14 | TGTGCCAGCAGCCCGAAGGGTGGACAGGGGGCGCGCAACACCTTC | CASSPKGGQGARNTF
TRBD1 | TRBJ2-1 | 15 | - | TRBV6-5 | TGTGCCAGCAGTTACCTCGGACAGGGGGATAATGAGCAGTTCTTC | CASSYLGQGDNEQFF
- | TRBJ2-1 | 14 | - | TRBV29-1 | TGCGGTTCCCTCGCGCCAGGCAGGTCGGATGAGCAGTTCTTC | CGSLAPGRSDEQFF
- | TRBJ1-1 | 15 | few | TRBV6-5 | TGTGCCAGCAGTAACGGGAAAGTCTTCGGTACTGAAGCTTTCTTT | CASSNGKVFGTEAFF
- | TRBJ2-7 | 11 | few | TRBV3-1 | TGTGCCAGCAGCCAAATCTACGAGCAGTACTTC | CASSQIYEQYF
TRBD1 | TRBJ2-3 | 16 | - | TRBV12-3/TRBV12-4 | TGTGCCAGCAGCCTATTACAGGGGGCTGGGTCAGATACGCAGTATTTT | CASSLLQGAGSDTQYF
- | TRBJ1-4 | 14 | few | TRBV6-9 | TGTGCCAGCAGTTTTGGACAGAGGAGTGAAAAACTGTTTTTT | CASSFGQRSEKLFF